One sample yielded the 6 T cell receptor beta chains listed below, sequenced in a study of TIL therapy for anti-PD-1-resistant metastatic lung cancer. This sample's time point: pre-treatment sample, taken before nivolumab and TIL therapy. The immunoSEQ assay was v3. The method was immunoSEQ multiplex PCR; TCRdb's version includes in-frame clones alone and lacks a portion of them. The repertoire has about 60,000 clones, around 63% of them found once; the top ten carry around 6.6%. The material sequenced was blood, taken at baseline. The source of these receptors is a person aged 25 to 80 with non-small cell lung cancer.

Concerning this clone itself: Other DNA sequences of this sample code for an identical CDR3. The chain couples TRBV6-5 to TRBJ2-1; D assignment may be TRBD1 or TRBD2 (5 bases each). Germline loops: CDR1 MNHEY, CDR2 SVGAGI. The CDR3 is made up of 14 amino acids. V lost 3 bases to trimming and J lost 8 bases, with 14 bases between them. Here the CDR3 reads CASSYFGAGDEQFF. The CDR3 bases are TGTGCCAGCAGTTATTTCGGGGCTGGGGATGAGCAGTTCTTC.

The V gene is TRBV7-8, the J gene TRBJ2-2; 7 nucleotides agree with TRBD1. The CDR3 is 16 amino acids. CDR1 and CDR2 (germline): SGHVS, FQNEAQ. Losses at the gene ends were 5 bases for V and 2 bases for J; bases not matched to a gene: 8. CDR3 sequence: CASSGSGTANTGELFF. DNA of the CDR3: TGTGCCAGCAGCGGCTCCGGGACAGCAAACACCGGGGAGCTGTTTTTT.

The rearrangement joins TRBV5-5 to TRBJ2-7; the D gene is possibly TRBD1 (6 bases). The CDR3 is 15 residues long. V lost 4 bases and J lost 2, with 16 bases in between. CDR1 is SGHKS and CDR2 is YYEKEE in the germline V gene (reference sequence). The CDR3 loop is CASSRTGISTYEQYF. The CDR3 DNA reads TGTGCCAGCAGCCGAACAGGGATCTCTACCTACGAGCAGTACTTC.

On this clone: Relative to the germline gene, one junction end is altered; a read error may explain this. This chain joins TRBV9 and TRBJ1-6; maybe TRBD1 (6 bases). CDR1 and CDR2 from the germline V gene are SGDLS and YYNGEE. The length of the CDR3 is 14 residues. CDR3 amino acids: CASSTGSYYSPLHF. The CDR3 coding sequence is TGTGCCAGCAGCACAGGGTCCTATTATTCACCCCTCCACTTT.

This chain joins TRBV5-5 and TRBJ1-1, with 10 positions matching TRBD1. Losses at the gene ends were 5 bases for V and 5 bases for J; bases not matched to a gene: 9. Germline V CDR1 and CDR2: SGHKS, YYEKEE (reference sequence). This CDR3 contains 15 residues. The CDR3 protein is CASSFLPGQGTEAFF. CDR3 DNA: TGTGCCAGCAGTTTTCTTCCGGGACAGGGGACTGAAGCTTTCTTT. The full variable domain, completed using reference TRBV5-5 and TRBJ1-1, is DAGVTQSPTHLIKTRGQQVTLRCSPISGHKSVSWYQQVLGQGPQFIFQYYEKEERGRGNFPDRFSARQFPNYSSELNVNALLLGDSALYLCASSFLPGQGTEAFFGQGTRLTVV.

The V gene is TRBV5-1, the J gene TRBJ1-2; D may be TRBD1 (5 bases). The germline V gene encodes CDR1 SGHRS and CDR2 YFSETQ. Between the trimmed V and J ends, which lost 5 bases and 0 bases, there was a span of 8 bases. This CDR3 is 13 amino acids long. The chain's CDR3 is CASSLTANYGYTF. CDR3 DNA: TGCGCCAGCAGTTTGACAGCTAACTATGGCTACACCTTC. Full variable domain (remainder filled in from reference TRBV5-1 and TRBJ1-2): KAGVTQTPRYLIKTRGQQVTLSCSPISGHRSVSWYQQTPGQGLQFLFEYFSETQRNKGNFPGRFSGRQFSNSRSEMNVSTLELGDSALYLCASSLTANYGYTFGSGTRLTVV.